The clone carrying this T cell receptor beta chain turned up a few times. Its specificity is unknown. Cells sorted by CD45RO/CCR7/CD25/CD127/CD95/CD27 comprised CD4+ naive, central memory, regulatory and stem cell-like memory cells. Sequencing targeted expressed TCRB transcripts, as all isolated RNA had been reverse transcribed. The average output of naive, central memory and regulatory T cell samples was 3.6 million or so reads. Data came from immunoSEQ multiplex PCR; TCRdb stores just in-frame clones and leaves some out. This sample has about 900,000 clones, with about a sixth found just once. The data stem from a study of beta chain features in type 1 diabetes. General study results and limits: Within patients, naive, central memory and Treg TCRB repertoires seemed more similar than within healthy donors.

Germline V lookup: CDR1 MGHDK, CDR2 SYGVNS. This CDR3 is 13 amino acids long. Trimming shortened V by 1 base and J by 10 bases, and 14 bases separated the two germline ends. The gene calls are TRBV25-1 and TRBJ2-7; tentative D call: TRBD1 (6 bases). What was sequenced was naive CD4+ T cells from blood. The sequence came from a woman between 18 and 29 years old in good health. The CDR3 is CASSESDRRSQYF. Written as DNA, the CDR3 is TGTGCCAGCAGTGAATCCGACAGGCGGTCACAGTACTTC.